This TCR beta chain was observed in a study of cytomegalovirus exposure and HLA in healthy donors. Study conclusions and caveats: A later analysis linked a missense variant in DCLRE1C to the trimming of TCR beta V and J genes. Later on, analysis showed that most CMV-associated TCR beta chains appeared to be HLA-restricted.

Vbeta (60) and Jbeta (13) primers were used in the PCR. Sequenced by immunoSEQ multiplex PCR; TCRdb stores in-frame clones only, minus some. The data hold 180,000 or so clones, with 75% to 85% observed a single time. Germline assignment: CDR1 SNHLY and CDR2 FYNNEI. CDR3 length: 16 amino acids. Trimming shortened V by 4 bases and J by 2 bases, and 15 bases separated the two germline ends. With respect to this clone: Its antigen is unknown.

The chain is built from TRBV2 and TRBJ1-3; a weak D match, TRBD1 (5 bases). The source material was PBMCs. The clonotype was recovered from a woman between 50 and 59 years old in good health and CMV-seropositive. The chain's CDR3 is CASSGMTVSTGNTIYF. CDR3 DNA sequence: TGTGCCAGCAGTGGGATGACAGTTTCAACTGGAAACACCATATATTTT.